Below, 30 T cell receptor beta chains from the same sample are listed, as sequenced in a study of blood T cell repertoires in COVID-19. This table comes from immunoSEQ multiplex PCR, and its TCRdb copy is limited to in-frame clones, with some not included. The table lists around 170,000 clones, around 89% of them singletons. Sequenced sample: peripheral blood. The receptors derive from a man in his fifties or sixties with acute or convalescent COVID-19.

The chain uses TRBV4-3 and TRBJ2-3, with TRBD1 identical over 10 bases. V lost 4 bases to trimming and J lost 6 bases; unmatched junction nucleotides: 4. The CDR3 sequence is 14 residues long. Germline CDR1 reads LGHNA; CDR2 reads YSLEER. The chain's CDR3 is CASSRGQGTDTQYF. The CDR3 bases are TGCGCCAGCAGCCGGGGACAGGGGACGGATACGCAGTATTTT.

The chain recombines TRBV7-8 with TRBJ1-1; 8 bases match TRBD1. The CDR3 has 15 amino acids. The V and J ends lost 8 bases and 0 bases, in that order; junction bases with no gene match: 8. Germline V gene lookup returns CDR1 SGHVS and CDR2 FQNEAQ. The DNA of the CDR3 is TGTGCCAGCCTAAGAGAGGACAGGGTGAACACTGAAGCTTTCTTT. Amino acid sequence: CASLREDRVNTEAFF.

The chain combines TRBV28 with TRBJ1-2; 7 nucleotides align to TRBD1. This CDR3 has 16 amino acids. CDR1 is MDHEN, CDR2 SYDVKM, per germline. V gave up 3 bases and J gave up 2 bases; unmatched junction bases: 9. CDR3 DNA: TGTGCCAGCAGTTTTCCCACAGGGGATGTAAACTATGGCTACACCTTC. Amino acids: CASSFPTGDVNYGYTF.

This clone is a singleton in its sample. CDR3 sequence (DNA): TGTGCCAGCAGCCGTAAACAGGGTTACCCATTTGAAGCTTTCTTT. This gives the protein CASSRKQGYPFEAFF. This chain connects TRBV7-8 to TRBJ1-1; a weak D match, TRBD1 (6 bases). The CDR3 covers 15 residues. Germline CDR1 is SGHVS and CDR2 is FQNEAQ. V lost 5 bases and J 7 bases, leaving 20 bases between the germline ends. The whole variable domain, filled in from reference TRBV7-8 and TRBJ1-1, reads GAGVSQSPRYKVAKRGQDVALRCDPISGHVSLFWYQQALGQGPEFLTYFQNEAQLDKSGLPSDRFFAERPEGSVSTLKIQRTQQEDSAVYLCASSRKQGYPFEAFFGQGTRLTVV.

In DNA form, the CDR3 reads TGTGCCAGCAGCTTTGGGACAGGCAATCAGCCCCAGCATTTT. As protein: CASSFGTGNQPQHF. The genes are TRBV11-2 and TRBJ1-5; 7 nucleotides match TRBD1. The CDR3 is made up of 14 amino acids. V shed 3 bases, J shed 2 bases, and the junction held 1 base outside the gene matches. Per germline, CDR1 SGHAT and CDR2 FQNNGV.

The V and J genes are TRBV19 and TRBJ1-2, with 8 bases identical to TRBD1. Germline V gene lookup returns CDR1 LNHDA and CDR2 SQIVND (reference sequence). The CDR3 runs to 14 residues. Trimming cost V 3 bases and J 4 bases; bases outside gene matches: 4. In DNA, the CDR3 is TGTGCCAGTAGTATCCGGACAGGGCCCTATGGCTACACCTTC. It encodes CASSIRTGPYGYTF.

The sample holds one count of this clone. V is TRBV3-1 (or the pseudogene TRBV3-2) and J is TRBJ1-2; D is perhaps TRBD1 (6 bases). The germline gives CDR1 LGHDT, CDR2 YNNKEL (reference sequence). The V gene lost 3 bases and the J gene lost 5 bases, with 10 bases spanning the gap. The CDR3 covers 13 residues. DNA for the CDR3: TGTGCCAGCAGCCATGGGACACTGTATGGCTACACCTTC. Encoded protein: CASSHGTLYGYTF.

The V gene is TRBV27, the J gene TRBJ2-3; 9 bases map to TRBD1. This CDR3 region has 17 residues. After removal of 6 bases from V and 4 bases from J, the junction contained 14 bases not matched to a gene. Looked up from germline, CDR1 is MNHEY and CDR2 is SMNVEV (reference sequence). The CDR3 spells CASSPRATGGLADTQYF. CDR3 DNA sequence: TGTGCCAGCAGCCCCCGGGCGACAGGGGGTTTAGCAGATACGCAGTATTTT.

This chain connects TRBV27 to TRBJ2-7; weak D call: TRBD2 (5 bases). Germline CDR1 reads MNHEY; CDR2 reads SMNVEV (reference sequence). This CDR3 spans 14 amino acids. V was shortened by 3 bases and J by 1 base, with 10 bases between the two germline ends. Written as DNA, the CDR3 is TGTGCCAGCAGTTTTGGGAGCGATTCCTACGAGCAGTACTTC. This sequence encodes CASSFGSDSYEQYF.

The chain joins TRBV10-3 to TRBJ1-1; D is uncertain. V was shortened by 10 bases and J by 2 bases, with 14 bases between the two germline ends. The V gene's germline CDR1 is ENHRY and CDR2 SYGVKD. The CDR3 has 13 amino acids. Here the CDR3 DNA reads TGTGCCACTAATTCGCAAGTCAACACTGAAGCTTTCTTT. Its translation is CATNSQVNTEAFF.

J is TRBJ1-5 and V is TRBV5-5; 12 positions match TRBD1. Germline CDR1 reads SGHKS; CDR2 reads YYEKEE (reference sequence). This CDR3 spans 14 amino acids. V trimming: 5 bases; J trimming: 7 bases; junction bases outside the gene matches: 4. The DNA for the CDR3 is TGTGCCAGCAGGCGGGACAGGGGGCTGCAGCCCCAGCATTTT. It translates to CASRRDRGLQPQHF. Combining the CDR3 with reference TRBV5-5 and TRBJ1-5 gives the whole variable domain DAGVTQSPTHLIKTRGQQVTLRCSPISGHKSVSWYQQVLGQGPQFIFQYYEKEERGRGNFPDRFSARQFPNYSSELNVNALLLGDSALYLCASRRDRGLQPQHFGDGTRLSIL.

V and J are TRBV11-2 and TRBJ1-2, with 10 bases identical to TRBD1. The CDR3 covers 18 residues. Germline V gene sequence: CDR1 SGHAT, CDR2 FQNNGV. With V trimmed by 1 base and J by 3 bases, 11 bases remained unmatched. For the CDR3, the DNA is TGTGCCAGCAGCTTAGTTGCGACAGGGGGCTTAGGCGACTATGGCTACACCTTC. This encodes CASSLVATGGLGDYGYTF.

The chain uses TRBV3-1 (or the pseudogene TRBV3-2) and TRBJ1-6, with D possibly TRBD1 on 6 matching bases. V was clipped by 0 bases and J by 7 bases, with 10 bases between them. CDR1 and CDR2 (germline): LGHDT, YNNKEL (reference sequence). The CDR3 runs to 15 residues. For the CDR3, the DNA is TGTGCCAGCAGCCAAGAGCAGGGGCGAAATTCACCCCTCCACTTT. Protein sequence: CASSQEQGRNSPLHF.

The rearrangement uses TRBV25-1 and TRBJ2-2, with D possibly TRBD2 on 5 matching bases. Germline CDR1 MGHDK, CDR2 SYGVNS. This CDR3 spans 14 amino acids. Trimming left V 3 bases short and J 4 bases short, with 9 bases between. The CDR3 is CASSEGVGTGELFF. CDR3 bases: TGTGCCAGCAGTGAGGGAGTTGGCACCGGGGAGCTGTTTTTT.

The chain has TRBV5-5 and TRBJ1-2; 7 bases line up with TRBD1. Unmatched junction bases numbered 8, after V lost 4 bases and J lost 2 bases. The germline V gene encodes CDR1 SGHKS and CDR2 YYEKEE (reference sequence). CDR3 size: 15 residues. CDR3 region: CASSPGQASNYGYTF. CDR3 bases: TGTGCCAGCAGCCCCGGACAGGCTTCGAACTATGGCTACACCTTC.

This clone counts as medium-sized (0.01 to 0.1%). The chain carries TRBV5-1 and TRBJ2-7; TRBD1 agrees at 8 bases. J gave up 6 bases and V 3 bases, and 11 bases lay outside the gene matches. The CDR3 is made up of 15 amino acids. CDR1 and CDR2 (germline): SGHRS, YFSETQ. For the CDR3, the DNA is TGCGCCAGCAGCTCTGGACAGGGATTGATTCGCGAGCAGTACTTC. This encodes CASSSGQGLIREQYF.

The chain carries TRBV14 and TRBJ2-3; D call uncertain. CDR1 and CDR2 (germline): SGHDN, FVKESK. V was trimmed by 0 bases and J by 5 bases, leaving 6 bases between them. CDR3 length: 13 amino acids. The CDR3 sequence is CASSQDLGDTQYF. DNA of the CDR3: TGTGCCAGCAGCCAAGATCTCGGAGATACGCAGTATTTT.

The rearrangement joins TRBV2 to TRBJ1-5; 9 positions agree with TRBD1. The CDR3 extends over 15 amino acids. Germline CDR1 SNHLY, CDR2 FYNNEI. V shed 8 bases, J shed 1 base, and the junction held 6 bases outside the gene matches. The CDR3 DNA sequence: TGTGCCAGCGGGGACAGGGCTGGGAGCAATCAGCCCCAGCATTTT. This sequence encodes CASGDRAGSNQPQHF.

The CDR3 region has the DNA TGTGCCAGCAGCTTAGGGGGCGGGGTGCTCTCTGGGGCCAACGTCCTGACTTTC. Encoded protein: CASSLGGGVLSGANVLTF. This chain connects TRBV11-2 to TRBJ2-6; tentative D call: TRBD2 (6 bases). The V and J ends lost 1 base and 0 bases respectively, with 13 bases between them. Per the germline V gene, CDR1 is SGHAT and CDR2 is FQNNGV. The CDR3 length is 18 residues.

The rearrangement joins TRBV5-6 to TRBJ1-6; perhaps TRBD1 as D (6 bases). V shed 3 bases and J shed 5 bases, with 15 bases lying between them. This CDR3 is built from 16 residues. Germline CDR1 and CDR2: SGHDT and YYEEEE. CDR3 in amino acids: CASSYRGALNNSPLHF. The CDR3 nucleotides read TGTGCCAGCAGCTATCGGGGGGCCCTTAATAATTCACCCCTCCACTTT.

This clone has a single count. The V call is TRBV29-1, the J call TRBJ1-3; tentative D call: TRBD1 (5 bases). Per germline, CDR1 SQVTM and CDR2 ANQGSEA. The length of the CDR3 is 13 residues. Trimming left V 7 bases short and J 0 bases short, with 10 bases between. The DNA of the CDR3 is TGCAGCGGGCGGGACCTCTCTGGAAACACCATATATTTT. It is translated as CSGRDLSGNTIYF. Filled out from reference TRBV29-1 and TRBJ1-3, the complete variable domain reads SAVISQKPSRDICQRGTSLTIQCQVDSQVTMMFWYRQQPGQSLTLIATANQGSEATYESGFVIDKFPISRPNLTFSTLTVSNMSPEDSSIYLCSGRDLSGNTIYFGEGSWLTVV.

The chain employs TRBV9 and TRBJ2-7; 7 positions agree with TRBD1. Germline V CDR1 and CDR2: SGDLS, YYNGEE. After removal of 4 bases from V and 2 bases from J, the junction contained 12 bases not matched to a gene. There are 16 residues in the CDR3. The CDR3 region is CASSRWGHRGPYEQYV. DNA of the CDR3: TGTGCCAGCAGCCGCTGGGGGCACAGGGGTCCCTACGAGCAGTACGTC.

This clone was recorded once. The chain joins TRBV6-5 to TRBJ2-2; 8 bases are shared with TRBD1. This CDR3 has 13 residues. Per germline, CDR1 MNHEY and CDR2 SVGAGI. The V segment lost 4 bases and the J segment 8 bases; nucleotides outside the gene matches: 3. The chain's CDR3 is CASSSHRGGELFF. The CDR3 DNA is TGTGCCAGCAGTTCGCACAGGGGGGGGGAGCTGTTTTTT.

This chain joins TRBV10-3 and TRBJ1-5, with TRBD1 matching 7 bases. Trimming took 6 bases from V and 4 from J; bases not matched to a gene: 3. CDR1 and CDR2 from the germline V gene are ENHRY and SYGVKD. The CDR3 loop spans 13 amino acids. In nucleotides, the CDR3 is TGTGCCATCAGCCAGACAGGGAATCAGCCCCAGCATTTT. As protein: CAISQTGNQPQHF.

The V call is TRBV5-1, the J call TRBJ2-7; a possible D gene is TRBD1 (6 bases). The ends were cut back, 0 bases at V and 5 bases at J, with 15 bases in the middle. CDR1 is SGHRS and CDR2 is YFSETQ in the germline V gene. The CDR3 loop spans 15 amino acids. CDR3 sequence reads: CASSLGAGETNEQYV. In nucleotides, the CDR3 is TGCGCCAGCAGCTTGGGGGCAGGGGAAACGAACGAGCAGTACGTC.

The J gene is TRBJ1-5, the V gene TRBV4-1; 7 nucleotides align to TRBD1. The CDR3 runs 18 residues. CDR1 is MGHRA, CDR2 YSYEKL, per germline. V lost 1 base to trimming and J lost 0 bases; unmatched junction nucleotides: 9. The CDR3 here is CASSQGPGGGFSNQPQHF. CDR3 bases: TGCGCCAGCAGCCAAGGTCCAGGGGGTGGGTTTAGCAATCAGCCCCAGCATTTT.

This chain uses TRBV5-1 with TRBJ1-6; TRBD1 agrees at 11 bases. Germline V lookup: CDR1 SGHRS, CDR2 YFSETQ. The CDR3 sequence is 17 residues long. The V segment lost 4 bases and the J segment 2 bases; nucleotides outside the gene matches: 5. CDR3 DNA: TGCGCCAGCAGCGATGGGACAGGGGGGACCTATAATTCACCCCTCCACTTT. This codes for CASSDGTGGTYNSPLHF.

The chain links TRBV5-1 to TRBJ1-4, with D possibly matching TRBD1 (5 bases). V dropped 6 bases and J dropped 8 bases, with 14 bases sitting between them. The CDR3 totals 13 residues. Germline V gene lookup returns CDR1 SGHRS and CDR2 YFSETQ. In DNA, the CDR3 is TGCGCCAGCACCCGGACACCCTCGGAAAAACTGTTTTTT. It specifies CASTRTPSEKLFF.

The chain is built from TRBV3-1 (or the pseudogene TRBV3-2) and TRBJ1-3; unclear D gene. CDR1 LGHDT and CDR2 YNNKEL come from the germline V gene (reference sequence). The CDR3 is made up of 15 amino acids. Trimming cost V 4 bases and J 0 bases, with 10 bases left between them. CDR3 loop: CASSPSAVSGNTIYF. CDR3 sequence (DNA): TGTGCCAGCAGCCCCTCGGCGGTCTCTGGAAACACCATATATTTT.

This chain uses TRBV6-5 with TRBJ1-1; 8 positions match TRBD1. The J segment lost 5 bases and the V segment lost 2 bases, leaving 7 bases of the junction unmatched. CDR1 and CDR2 from the germline V gene are MNHEY and SVGAGI. The CDR3 loop spans 15 amino acids. In nucleotides, the CDR3 is TGTGCCAGCAGTTACCCCGGACAGGGCGAAACTGAAGCTTTCTTT. Protein: CASSYPGQGETEAFF.